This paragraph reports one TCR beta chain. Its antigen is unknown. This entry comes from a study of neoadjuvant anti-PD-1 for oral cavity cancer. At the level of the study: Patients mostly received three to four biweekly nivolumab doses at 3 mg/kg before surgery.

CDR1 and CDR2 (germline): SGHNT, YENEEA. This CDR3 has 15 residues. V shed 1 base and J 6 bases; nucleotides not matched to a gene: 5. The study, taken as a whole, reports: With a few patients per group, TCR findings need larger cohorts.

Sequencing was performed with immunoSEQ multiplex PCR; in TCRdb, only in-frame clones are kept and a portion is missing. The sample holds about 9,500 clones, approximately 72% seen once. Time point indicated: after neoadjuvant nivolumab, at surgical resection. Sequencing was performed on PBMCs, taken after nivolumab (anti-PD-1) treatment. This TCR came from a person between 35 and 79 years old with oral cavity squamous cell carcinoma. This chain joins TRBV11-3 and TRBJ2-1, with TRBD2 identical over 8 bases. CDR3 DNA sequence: TGTGCCAGCAGCTTAGTGGGGGGGACTAGCAATGAGCAGTTCTTC. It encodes CASSLVGGTSNEQFF.